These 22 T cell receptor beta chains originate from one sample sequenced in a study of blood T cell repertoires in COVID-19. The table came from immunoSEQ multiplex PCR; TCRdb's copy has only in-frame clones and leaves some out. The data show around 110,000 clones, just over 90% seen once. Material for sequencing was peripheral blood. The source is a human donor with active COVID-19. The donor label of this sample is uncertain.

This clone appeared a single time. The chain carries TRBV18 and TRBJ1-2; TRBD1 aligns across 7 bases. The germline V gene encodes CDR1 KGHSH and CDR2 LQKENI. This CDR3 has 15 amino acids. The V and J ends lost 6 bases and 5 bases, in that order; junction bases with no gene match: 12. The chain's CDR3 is CASSKTATTGYGYTF. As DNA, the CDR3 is TGTGCCAGCTCCAAGACAGCCACGACAGGGTATGGCTACACCTTC.

The CDR3 DNA sequence: TGTGCCAGCAGCCAAGGGACAGGGCCCTATGGCTACACCTTC. Translating it yields CASSQGTGPYGYTF. V usage is TRBV3-1 (or the pseudogene TRBV3-2) and J usage is TRBJ1-2; TRBD1 matches at 8 bases. Per germline, CDR1 LGHDT and CDR2 YNNKEL (reference sequence). V lost 1 base and J lost 4; bases outside the gene matches: 2. The CDR3 has 14 amino acids.

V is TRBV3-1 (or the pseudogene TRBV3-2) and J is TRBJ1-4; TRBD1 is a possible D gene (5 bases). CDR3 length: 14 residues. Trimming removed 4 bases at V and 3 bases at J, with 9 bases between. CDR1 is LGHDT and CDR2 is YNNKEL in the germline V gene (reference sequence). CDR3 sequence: CASSPRGSNEKLFF. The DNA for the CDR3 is TGTGCCAGCAGCCCACGGGGGTCTAATGAAAAACTGTTTTTT.

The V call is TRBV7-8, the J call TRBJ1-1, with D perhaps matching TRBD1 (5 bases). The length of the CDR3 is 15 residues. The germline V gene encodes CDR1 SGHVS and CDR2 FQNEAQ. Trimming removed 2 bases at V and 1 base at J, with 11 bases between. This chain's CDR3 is CASSLQTATNTEAFF. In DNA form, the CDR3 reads TGTGCCAGCAGCTTACAGACAGCGACGAACACTGAAGCTTTCTTT. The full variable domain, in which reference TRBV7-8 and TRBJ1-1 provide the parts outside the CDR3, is GAGVSQSPRYKVAKRGQDVALRCDPISGHVSLFWYQQALGQGPEFLTYFQNEAQLDKSGLPSDRFFAERPEGSVSTLKIQRTQQEDSAVYLCASSLQTATNTEAFFGQGTRLTVV.

The CDR3 DNA reads TGTGCCAGCAGCGCGGGACACTATAATTCACCCCTCCACTTT. Its translation: CASSAGHYNSPLHF. The rearrangement joins TRBV9 to TRBJ1-6, with D possibly TRBD1 on 6 matching bases. The V and J ends lost 3 bases and 3 bases respectively, with 7 bases between them. The CDR3 is made up of 14 amino acids. Germline-derived CDR1 and CDR2 are SGDLS and YYNGEE. The variable domain in full, completed from reference TRBV9 and TRBJ1-6, reads DSGVTQTPKHLITATGQRVTLRCSPRSGDLSVYWYQQSLDQGLQFLIQYYNGEERAKGNILERFSAQQFPDLHSELNLSSLELGDSALYFCASSAGHYNSPLHFGNGTRLTVT.

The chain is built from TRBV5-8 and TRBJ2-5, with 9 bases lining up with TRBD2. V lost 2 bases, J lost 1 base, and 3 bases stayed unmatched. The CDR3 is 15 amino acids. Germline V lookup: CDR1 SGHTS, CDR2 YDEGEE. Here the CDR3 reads CASSFQTSGQETQYF. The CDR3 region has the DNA TGTGCCAGCAGCTTCCAGACTAGCGGCCAAGAGACCCAGTACTTC. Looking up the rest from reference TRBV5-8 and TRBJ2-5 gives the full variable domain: EAGVTQSPTHLIKTRGQQATLRCSPISGHTSVYWYQQALGLGLQFLLWYDEGEERNRGNFPPRFSGRQFPNYSSELNVNALELEDSALYLCASSFQTSGQETQYFGPGTRLLVL.

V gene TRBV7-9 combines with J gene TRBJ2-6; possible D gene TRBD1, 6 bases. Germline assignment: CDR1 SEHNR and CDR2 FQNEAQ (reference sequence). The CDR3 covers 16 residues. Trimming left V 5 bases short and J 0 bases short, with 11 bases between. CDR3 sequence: CASSVTGSSGANVLTF. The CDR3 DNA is TGTGCCAGCAGCGTTACAGGGAGCTCTGGGGCCAACGTCCTGACTTTC. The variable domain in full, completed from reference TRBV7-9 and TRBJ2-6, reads DTGVSQNPRHKITKRGQNVTFRCDPISEHNRLYWYRQTLGQGPEFLTYFQNEAQLEKSRLLSDRFSAERPKGSFSTLEIQRTEQGDSAMYLCASSVTGSSGANVLTFGAGSRLTVL.

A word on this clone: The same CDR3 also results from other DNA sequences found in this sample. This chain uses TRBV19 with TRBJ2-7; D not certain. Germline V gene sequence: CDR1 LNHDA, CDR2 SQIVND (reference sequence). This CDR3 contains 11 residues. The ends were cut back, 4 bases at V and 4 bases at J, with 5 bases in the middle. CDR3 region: CASSTGYEQYF. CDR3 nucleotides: TGTGCCAGTAGTACAGGATACGAGCAGTACTTC.

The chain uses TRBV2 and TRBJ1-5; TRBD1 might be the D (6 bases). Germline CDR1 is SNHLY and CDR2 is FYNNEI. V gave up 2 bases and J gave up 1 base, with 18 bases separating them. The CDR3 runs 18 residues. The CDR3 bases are TGTGCCAGCAGTGAATCCGGCAGGGGAGAATGGAGCAATCAGCCCCAGCATTTT. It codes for CASSESGRGEWSNQPQHF.

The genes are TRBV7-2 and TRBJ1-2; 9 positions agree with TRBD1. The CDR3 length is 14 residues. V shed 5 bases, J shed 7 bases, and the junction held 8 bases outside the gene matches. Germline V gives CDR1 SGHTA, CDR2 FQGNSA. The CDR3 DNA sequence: TGTGCCAGCAGCGCGGACAGGGGTTTAGTTGGCTACACCTTC. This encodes CASSADRGLVGYTF.

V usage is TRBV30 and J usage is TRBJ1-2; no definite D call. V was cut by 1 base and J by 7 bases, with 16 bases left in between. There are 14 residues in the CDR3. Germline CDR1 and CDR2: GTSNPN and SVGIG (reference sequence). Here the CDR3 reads CAWSDHTSGSGYTF. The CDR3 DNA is TGTGCCTGGAGTGACCATACGTCCGGGTCTGGCTACACCTTC.

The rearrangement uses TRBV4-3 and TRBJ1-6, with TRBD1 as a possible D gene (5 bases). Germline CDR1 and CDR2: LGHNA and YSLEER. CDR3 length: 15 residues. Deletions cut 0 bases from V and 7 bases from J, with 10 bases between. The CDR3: CASSQDPDTNSPLHF. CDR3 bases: TGCGCCAGCAGCCAAGACCCGGACACGAATTCACCCCTCCACTTT.

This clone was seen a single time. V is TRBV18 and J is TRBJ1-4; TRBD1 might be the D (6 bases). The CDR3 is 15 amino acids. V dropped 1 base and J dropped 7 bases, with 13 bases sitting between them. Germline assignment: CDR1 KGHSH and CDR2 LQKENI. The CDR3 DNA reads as TGTGCCAGCTCACCACAATTGGGGGCGAGTGAAAAACTGTTTTTT. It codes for CASSPQLGASEKLFF. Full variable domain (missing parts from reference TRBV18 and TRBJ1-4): NAGVMQNPRHLVRRRGQEARLRCSPMKGHSHVYWYRQLPEEGLKFMVYLQKENIIDESGMPKERFSAEFPKEGPSILRIQQVVRGDSAAYFCASSPQLGASEKLFFGSGTQLSVL.

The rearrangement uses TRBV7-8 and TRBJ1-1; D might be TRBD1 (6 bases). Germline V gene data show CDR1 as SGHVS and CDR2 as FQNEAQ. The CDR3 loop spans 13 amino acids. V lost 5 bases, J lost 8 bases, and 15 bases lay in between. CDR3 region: CASSLGQRIEAFF. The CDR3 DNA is TGTGCCAGCAGCCTAGGACAGAGGATAGAAGCTTTCTTT. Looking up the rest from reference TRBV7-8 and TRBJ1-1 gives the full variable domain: GAGVSQSPRYKVAKRGQDVALRCDPISGHVSLFWYQQALGQGPEFLTYFQNEAQLDKSGLPSDRFFAERPEGSVSTLKIQRTQQEDSAVYLCASSLGQRIEAFFGQGTRLTVV.

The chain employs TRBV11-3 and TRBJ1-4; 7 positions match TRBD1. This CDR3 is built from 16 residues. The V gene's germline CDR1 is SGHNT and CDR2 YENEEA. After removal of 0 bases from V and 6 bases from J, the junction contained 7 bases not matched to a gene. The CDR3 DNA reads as TGTGCCAGCAGCTTAGATGTGAGGGGGCCAGATGAAAAACTGTTTTTT. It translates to CASSLDVRGPDEKLFF.

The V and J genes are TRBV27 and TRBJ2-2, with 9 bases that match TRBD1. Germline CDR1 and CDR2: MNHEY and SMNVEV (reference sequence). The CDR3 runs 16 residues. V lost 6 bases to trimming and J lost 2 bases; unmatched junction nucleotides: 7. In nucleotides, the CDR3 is TGTGCCAGCAGGGGACAGGGCTCCGTAAACACCGGGGAGCTGTTTTTT. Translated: CASRGQGSVNTGELFF.

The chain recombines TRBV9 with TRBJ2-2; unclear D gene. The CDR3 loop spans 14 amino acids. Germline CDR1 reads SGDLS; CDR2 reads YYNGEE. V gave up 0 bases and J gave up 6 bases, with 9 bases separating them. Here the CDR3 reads CASSVGSPAGELFF. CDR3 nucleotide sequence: TGTGCCAGCAGCGTAGGGAGTCCCGCCGGGGAGCTGTTTTTT.

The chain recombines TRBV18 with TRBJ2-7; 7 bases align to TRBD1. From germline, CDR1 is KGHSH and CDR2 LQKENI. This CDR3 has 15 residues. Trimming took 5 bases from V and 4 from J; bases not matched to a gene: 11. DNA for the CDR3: TGTGCCAGCTCAAAATATGGACAGGAGACTTACGAGCAGTACTTC. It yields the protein CASSKYGQETYEQYF.

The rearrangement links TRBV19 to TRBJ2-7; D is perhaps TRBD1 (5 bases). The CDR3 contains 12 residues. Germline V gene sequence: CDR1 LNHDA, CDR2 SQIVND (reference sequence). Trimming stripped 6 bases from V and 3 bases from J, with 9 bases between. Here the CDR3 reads CASSRTGYEQYF. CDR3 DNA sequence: TGTGCCAGTAGCAGAACAGGCTACGAGCAGTACTTC. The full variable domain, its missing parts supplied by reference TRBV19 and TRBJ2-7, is DGGITQSPKYLFRKEGQNVTLSCEQNLNHDAMYWYRQDPGQGLRLIYYSQIVNDFQKGDIAEGYSVSREKKESFPLTVTSAQKNPTAFYLCASSRTGYEQYFGPGTRLTVT.

In nucleotides, the CDR3 is TGTGCCAGCAGCCGCCAGGCACAGACTAACTATGGCTACACCTTC. It codes for CASSRQAQTNYGYTF. This chain joins TRBV5-5 and TRBJ1-2; D is undetermined. Trimming removed 4 bases at V and 0 bases at J, with 13 bases between. This CDR3 region has 15 residues. Germline loops: CDR1 SGHKS, CDR2 YYEKEE (reference sequence). Full variable domain (remainder filled in from reference TRBV5-5 and TRBJ1-2): DAGVTQSPTHLIKTRGQQVTLRCSPISGHKSVSWYQQVLGQGPQFIFQYYEKEERGRGNFPDRFSARQFPNYSSELNVNALLLGDSALYLCASSRQAQTNYGYTFGSGTRLTVV.

The CDR3 here is CASSLVGGAVDTQYF. The CDR3, as DNA: TGTGCCAGCAGCTTAGTTGGGGGGGCCGTTGATACGCAGTATTTT. The chain employs TRBV7-6 and TRBJ2-3; TRBD2 might be the D (7 bases). Trimming removed 1 base at V and 6 bases at J, with 14 bases between. The CDR3 totals 15 residues. Germline V gives CDR1 SGHVS, CDR2 FNYEAQ.

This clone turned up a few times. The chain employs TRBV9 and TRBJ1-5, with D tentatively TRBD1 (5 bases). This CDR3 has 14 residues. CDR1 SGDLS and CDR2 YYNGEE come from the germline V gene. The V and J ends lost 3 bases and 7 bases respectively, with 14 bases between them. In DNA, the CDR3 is TGTGCCAGCAGCGCCACTCCCAAGGGGCAGCCCCAGCATTTT. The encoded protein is CASSATPKGQPQHF.